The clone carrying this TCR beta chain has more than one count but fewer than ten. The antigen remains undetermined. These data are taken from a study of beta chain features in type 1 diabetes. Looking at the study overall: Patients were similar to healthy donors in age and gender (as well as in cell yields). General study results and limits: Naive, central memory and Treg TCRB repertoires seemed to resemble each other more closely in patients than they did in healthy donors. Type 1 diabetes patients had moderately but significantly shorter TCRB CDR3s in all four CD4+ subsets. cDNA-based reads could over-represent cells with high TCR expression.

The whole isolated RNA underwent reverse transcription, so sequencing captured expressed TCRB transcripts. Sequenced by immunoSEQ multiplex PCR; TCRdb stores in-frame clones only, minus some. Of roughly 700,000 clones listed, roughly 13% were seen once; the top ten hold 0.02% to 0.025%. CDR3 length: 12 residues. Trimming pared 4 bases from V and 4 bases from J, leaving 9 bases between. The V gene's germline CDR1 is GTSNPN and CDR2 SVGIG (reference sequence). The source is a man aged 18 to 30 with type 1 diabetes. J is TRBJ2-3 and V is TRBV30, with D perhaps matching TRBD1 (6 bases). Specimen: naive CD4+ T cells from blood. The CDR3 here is CAWTAGADTQYF. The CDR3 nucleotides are TGTGCCTGGACGGCAGGGGCAGATACGCAGTATTTT.